This TCR beta chain was profiled in a study of follicular helper T cells after annual influenza vaccination. Study overall: For some subjects, blood spans the 2013-2014, 2014-2015 and 2015-2016 annual vaccinations.

Findings of the study overall: ICOS-CD38- cTfh most often held earlier Day 7 ICOS+CD38+ clones. Rare clonotypes were missed; only roughly 8.5-23% of cells gave TCRB.

The table came from immunoSEQ multiplex PCR; TCRdb's copy has only in-frame clones and leaves some out. The sample has roughly 9,700 clones; around 78% are singletons. Documented time point: 2015-2016 season, 7 days after influenza vaccination. The V segment lost 9 bases and the J segment 2 bases; nucleotides outside the gene matches: 5. This CDR3 comprises 14 residues. The V gene's germline CDR1 is LNHDA and CDR2 SQIVND (reference sequence). For this clone: As yet, its antigen is unknown.

This chain links TRBV19 with TRBJ1-3; 9 nucleotides agree with TRBD1. Sequences were derived from CXCR5- memory CD4+ T cells sorted from blood, sampled 7 days after influenza vaccination. This clonotype was obtained from an adult who received the influenza vaccine. The CDR3 sequence is CASTDRGAGNTIYF. CDR3 nucleotides: TGTGCCAGCACGGACAGGGGAGCTGGAAACACCATATATTTT.